The TCR beta chain described here comes from a study of T cell responses to AZD1222 COVID-19 vaccine. Of note for this clone: Its antigen is unidentified.

Per the germline V gene, CDR1 is SGHNT and CDR2 is YENEEA. This CDR3 region has 16 residues. V was cut by 4 bases and J by 0 bases, with 16 bases left in between. General study results and limits: Clonal diversity may have been underestimated, and the donors were mostly white British, with more females than males. Reports indicate that nearly half of spike-specific TCRs are directed at unmutated variant regions. Every sample of the repertoires postdated the peak T cell response.

Profiling relied on immunoSEQ multiplex PCR, and the TCRdb table lists in-frame clones only, not all of them. The sample consists of around 150,000 clones, approximately 89% of them appearing once. This chain joins TRBV11-3 and TRBJ2-7; D unresolved. Here the sequenced sample was peripheral blood, taken on day 0 of MenACWY control vaccination. This clonotype was obtained from an adult in good health. In DNA, the CDR3 is TGTGCCAGCAGCTCGGCACGGACGACGAGCTCCTACGAGCAGTACTTC. This encodes CASSSARTTSSYEQYF.